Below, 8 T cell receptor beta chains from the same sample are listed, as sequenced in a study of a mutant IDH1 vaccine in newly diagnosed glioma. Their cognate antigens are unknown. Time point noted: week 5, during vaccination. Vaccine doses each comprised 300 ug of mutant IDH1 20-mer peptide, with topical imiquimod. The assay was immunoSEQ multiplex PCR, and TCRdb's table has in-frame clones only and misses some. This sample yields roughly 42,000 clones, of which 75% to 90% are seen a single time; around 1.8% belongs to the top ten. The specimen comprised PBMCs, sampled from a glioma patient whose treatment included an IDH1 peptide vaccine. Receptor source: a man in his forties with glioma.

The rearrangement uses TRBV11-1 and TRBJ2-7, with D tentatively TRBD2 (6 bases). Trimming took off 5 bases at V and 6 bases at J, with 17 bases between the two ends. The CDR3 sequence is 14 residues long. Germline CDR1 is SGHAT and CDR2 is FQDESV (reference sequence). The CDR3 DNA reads TGTGCCAGCAGCCCCCGGGACTTTTTCCTCGAGCAGTACTTC. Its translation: CASSPRDFFLEQYF.

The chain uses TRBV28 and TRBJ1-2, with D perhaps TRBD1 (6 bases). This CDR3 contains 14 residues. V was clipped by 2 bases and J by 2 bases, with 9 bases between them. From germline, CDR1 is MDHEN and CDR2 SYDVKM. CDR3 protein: CASSLGRGNYGYTF. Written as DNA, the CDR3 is TGTGCCAGCAGTTTAGGTAGGGGGAACTATGGCTACACCTTC.

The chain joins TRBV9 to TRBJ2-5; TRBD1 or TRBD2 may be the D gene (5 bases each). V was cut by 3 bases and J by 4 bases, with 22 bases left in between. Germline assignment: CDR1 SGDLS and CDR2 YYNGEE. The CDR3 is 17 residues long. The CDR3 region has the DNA TGTGCCAGCAGCGCCCGAACGGGGCAGGGCGGAACAGAGACCCAGTACTTC. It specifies CASSARTGQGGTETQYF.

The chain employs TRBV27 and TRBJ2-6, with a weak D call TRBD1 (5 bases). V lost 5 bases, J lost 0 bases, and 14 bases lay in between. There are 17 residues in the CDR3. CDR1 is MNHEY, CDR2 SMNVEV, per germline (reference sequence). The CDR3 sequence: CASSKFFRVSGANVLTF. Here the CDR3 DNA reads TGTGCCAGCAGTAAATTTTTCAGGGTCTCTGGGGCCAACGTCCTGACTTTC. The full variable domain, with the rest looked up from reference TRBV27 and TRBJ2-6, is EAQVTQNPRYLITVTGKKLTVTCSQNMNHEYMSWYRQDPGLGLRQIYYSMNVEVTDKGDVPEGYKVSRKEKRNFPLILESPSPNQTSLYFCASSKFFRVSGANVLTFGAGSRLTVL.

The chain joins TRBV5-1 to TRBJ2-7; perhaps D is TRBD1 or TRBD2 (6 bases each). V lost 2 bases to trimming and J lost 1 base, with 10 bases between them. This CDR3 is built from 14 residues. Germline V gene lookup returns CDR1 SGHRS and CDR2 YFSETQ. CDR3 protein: CASSFGGESYEQYF. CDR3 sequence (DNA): TGCGCCAGCAGCTTCGGGGGCGAGTCCTACGAGCAGTACTTC.

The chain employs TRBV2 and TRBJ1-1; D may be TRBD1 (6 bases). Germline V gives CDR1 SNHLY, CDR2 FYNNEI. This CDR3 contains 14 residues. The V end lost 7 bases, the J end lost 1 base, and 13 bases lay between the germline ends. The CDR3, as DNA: TGTGCCAGCATCCGGAGGGGGGGGAACACTGAAGCTTTCTTT. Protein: CASIRRGGNTEAFF.

The CDR3 here is CASSLRRAPGTQYF. Written as DNA, the CDR3 is TGCGCCAGCAGCTTGAGGAGGGCCCCCGGGACCCAGTACTTC. The genes are TRBV5-1 and TRBJ2-5; tentatively, D is TRBD2 (6 bases). V lost 1 base, J lost 7 bases, and 14 bases lay in between. CDR3 size: 14 residues. CDR1 and CDR2 from the germline V gene are SGHRS and YFSETQ.

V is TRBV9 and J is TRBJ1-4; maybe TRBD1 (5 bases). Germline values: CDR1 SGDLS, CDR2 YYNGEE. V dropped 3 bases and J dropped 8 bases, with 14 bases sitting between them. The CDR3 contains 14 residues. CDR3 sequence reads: CASSAQGRGEKLFF. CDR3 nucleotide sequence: TGTGCCAGCAGCGCCCAGGGCCGAGGGGAAAAACTGTTTTTT.